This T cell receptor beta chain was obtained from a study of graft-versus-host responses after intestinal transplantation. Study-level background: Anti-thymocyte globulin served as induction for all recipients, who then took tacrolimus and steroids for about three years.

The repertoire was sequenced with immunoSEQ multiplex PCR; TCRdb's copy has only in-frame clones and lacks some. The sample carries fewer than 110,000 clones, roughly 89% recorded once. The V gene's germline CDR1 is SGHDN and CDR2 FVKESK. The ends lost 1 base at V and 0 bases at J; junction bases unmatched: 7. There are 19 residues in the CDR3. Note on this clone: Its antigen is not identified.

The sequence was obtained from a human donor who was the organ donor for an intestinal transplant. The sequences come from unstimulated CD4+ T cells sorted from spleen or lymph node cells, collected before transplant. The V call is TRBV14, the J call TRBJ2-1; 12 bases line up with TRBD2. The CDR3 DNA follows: TGTGCCAGCAGCCAAGTTTTGAGACTAGCGGGAGTCTCCTACAATGAGCAGTTCTTC. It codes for CASSQVLRLAGVSYNEQFF.